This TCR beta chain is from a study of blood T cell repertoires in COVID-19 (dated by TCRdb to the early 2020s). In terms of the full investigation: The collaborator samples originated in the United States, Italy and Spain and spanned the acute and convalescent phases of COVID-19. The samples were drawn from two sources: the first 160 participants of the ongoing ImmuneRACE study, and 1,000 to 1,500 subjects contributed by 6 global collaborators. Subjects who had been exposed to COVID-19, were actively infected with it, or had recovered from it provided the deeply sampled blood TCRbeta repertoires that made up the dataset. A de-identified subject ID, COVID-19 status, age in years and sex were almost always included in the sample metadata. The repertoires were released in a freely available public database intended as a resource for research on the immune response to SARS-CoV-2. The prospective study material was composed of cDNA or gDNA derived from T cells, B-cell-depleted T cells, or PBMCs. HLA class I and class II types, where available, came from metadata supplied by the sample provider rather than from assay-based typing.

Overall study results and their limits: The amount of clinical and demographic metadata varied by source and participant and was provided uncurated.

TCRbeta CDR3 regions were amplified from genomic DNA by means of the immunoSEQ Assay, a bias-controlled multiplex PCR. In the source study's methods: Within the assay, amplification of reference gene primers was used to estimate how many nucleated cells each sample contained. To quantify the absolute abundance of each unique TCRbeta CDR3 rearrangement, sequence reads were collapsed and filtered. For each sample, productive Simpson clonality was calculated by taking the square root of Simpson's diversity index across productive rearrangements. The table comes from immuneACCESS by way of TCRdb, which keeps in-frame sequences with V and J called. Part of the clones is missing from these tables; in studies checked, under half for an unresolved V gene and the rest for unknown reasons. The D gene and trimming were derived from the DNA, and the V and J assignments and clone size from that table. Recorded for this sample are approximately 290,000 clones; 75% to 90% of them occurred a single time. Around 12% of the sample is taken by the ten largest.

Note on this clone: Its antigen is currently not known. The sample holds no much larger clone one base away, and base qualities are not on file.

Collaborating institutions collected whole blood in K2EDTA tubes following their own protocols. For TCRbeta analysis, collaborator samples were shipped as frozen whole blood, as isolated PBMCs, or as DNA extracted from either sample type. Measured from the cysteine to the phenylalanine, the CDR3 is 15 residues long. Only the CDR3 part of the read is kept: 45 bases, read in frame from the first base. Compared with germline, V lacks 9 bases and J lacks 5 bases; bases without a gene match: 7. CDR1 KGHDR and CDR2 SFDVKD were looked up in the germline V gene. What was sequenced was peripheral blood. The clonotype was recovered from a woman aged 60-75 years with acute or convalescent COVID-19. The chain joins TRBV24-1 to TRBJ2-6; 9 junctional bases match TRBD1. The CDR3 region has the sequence CATGTGPVWANVLTF. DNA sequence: TGTGCCACCGGGACAGGGCCCGTCTGGGCCAACGTCCTGACTTTC.